A selection of T cell receptor beta chains follows, all from one sample in a study of blood T cell repertoires in COVID-19. The method was immunoSEQ multiplex PCR; TCRdb's version includes in-frame clones alone and lacks a portion of them. Here the sample spans about 80,000 clones, approximately 89% being singletons. Sequenced input: peripheral blood. The receptors shown here come from a woman aged 80 or older with acute or convalescent COVID-19. Both conserved end residues are part of each CDR3. A D gene is named only where the DNA matches it firmly. Not all rows give a size; the values are once, few, many and, for expanded clones, a class.

d_call v_call clone_size cdr3_aa
TRBD2 TRBV10-3 - CAISESTSGGSGELFF
- TRBV12-3/TRBV12-4 once CASSLGTHNEQFF
TRBD1 TRBV30 - CAWSETGGTYNSPLHF
- TRBV15 - CATSRNGLNTEAFF
TRBD2 TRBV6-5 - CASLEGRGQFF
TRBD1 TRBV30 - CAWSTGGVENTIYF
- TRBV10-3 - CAISGDKGPLSGNTIYF
- TRBV27 - CASTLALQGSSYEQYF
TRBD2 TRBV15 - CATSRVAGGTLYNEQFF
- TRBV5-1 - CASSSGDTQYF
TRBD2 TRBV5-4 - CASSPGGSYNEQFF
TRBD1 TRBV11-3 - CASSTGVGNTIYF
TRBD2 TRBV7-3 - CASSLGTTPDTQYF
- TRBV5-1 - CASSLDPQGGRETQYF
TRBD1 TRBV19 - CASSTRGRTEAFF
TRBD1 TRBV6-5 - CASTLEGARENIQYF
- TRBV6-5 - CASSQIGGNQPQHF
- TRBV7-2 once CASSIDGTNEKLFF
TRBD1 TRBV6-6 - CATNEGASTEAFF
- TRBV7-8 - CASSLRSRQVGIEAFF
- TRBV6-5 - CATHRVTAGTDTQYF
TRBD1 TRBV6-6 once CASTPTGGGTEAFF
TRBD1 TRBV28 few CASSFWTGAKIETQYF
- TRBV30 - CAWTRLGYGYTF
- TRBV7-8 - CASSPGQNYGYTF
TRBD1 TRBV3-1/TRBV3-2 - CASSQDQRGRGYTF
- TRBV19 - CASSISGGLTGELFF
- TRBV19 - CASSKGRVSGANVLTF
- TRBV30 - CAWSSAAYEQYF
- TRBV6-6 - CASSYPRQSSYEQYF
TRBD1 TRBV6-2/TRBV6-3 - CASSYIRGREAGELFF
- TRBV6-1 - CASSEVTGRGSPLHF
TRBD2 TRBV24-1 - CATSDPLGLAGDPDTQYF
- TRBV6-5 - CASQPPGRDEKLFF
- TRBV2 once CASTSRGSYEQYF
TRBD2 TRBV5-1 - CASSMIAGGLGNEQFF
- TRBV18 - CASSPRKGLEAYGYTF
TRBD2 TRBV15 - CATSRDFGGSTGELFF
- TRBV6-5 - CVSRTEGQPNEKLFF
- TRBV6-6 once CASTYTSSYEQYF
TRBD2 TRBV14 - CASSQVTSGEGGELFF
TRBD2 TRBV5-6 - CASGGGGTSRRNEQFF
TRBD2 TRBV6-5 - CASRPGGRMDEQFF
TRBD2 TRBV5-1 - CASSFLAGGGTGELFF
TRBD1 TRBV11-2 - CASSYGNTGGGTEAFF
- TRBV4-3 - CASSQDWGGGYGYTF
- TRBV29-1 once CSVERTSETQYF
- TRBV7-8 - CASSAVFTEAFF
- TRBV3-1/TRBV3-2 - CASSQVTERGYGYTF
- TRBV9 - CASSPAPQGYEQYF
- TRBV5-6 - CASSPRGGGYTEAFF
TRBD1 TRBV5-1 - CASSLGIGTGVVNTEAFF
TRBD1 TRBV30 - CAWNENRGDEKLFF
TRBD2 TRBV5-1 - CASSLGPGGLYNEQFF
TRBD1 TRBV19 - CASSFYRDSYGYTF